There are a few counts of the clone carrying this T cell receptor beta chain. Its antigen is unidentified. Building of the TCR beta libraries involved iRepertoire HTBI primers and Arm-PCR of CDR3 regions. TCRdb re-called the multiplex PCR reads through MiXCR, storing one row per CDR3 protein. The repertoire holds approximately 400,000 distinct CDR3 sequences, around 20% seen once, with more than 20% in the top ten. Time point described: persistent/refractory GD, antithyroid drugs over 5 years with positive TRAb. After RNA was extracted from PBMCs, the TCR library was made from it. It was an endocrinology department in Xi'an, China, that provided the patients. This specimen belongs to a study of regulatory T cells in long-lasting Graves disease. Whole-study context: To qualify as persistent, Graves' disease required over 5 years of antithyroid drugs with positive TSH receptor antibodies. Study-level points and caveats: The researchers studied only peripheral blood, not thyroid tissue. There was favoring of TRBV28, TRBJ1-2 and TRBJ2-5 in persistent disease.

The CDR3 runs to 16 residues. Per germline, CDR1 SEHNR and CDR2 FQNEAQ (reference sequence). V lost 5 bases to trimming and J lost 2 bases; unmatched junction nucleotides: 10. The material sequenced was peripheral blood mononuclear cells (PBMCs), taken when the disease was refractory, from a patient treated with antithyroid drugs. This receptor was obtained from a female donor with Graves disease. V and J are TRBV7-9 and TRBJ2-7; TRBD2 matches at 9 bases. The CDR3 DNA reads TGTGCCAGCAGCGCAACGACTAGCGGCGGGCCCTACGAGCAGTACTTC. Protein product: CASSATTSGGPYEQYF.